The rows below give T cell receptor beta chains drawn from one sample of a study of blood T cell repertoires in COVID-19. The assay was immunoSEQ multiplex PCR, and TCRdb's table has in-frame clones only and misses some. Among over 150,000 clones listed, around 80% were seen once. The sequencing input was PBMCs or T cells enriched from blood (not recorded which). These receptor sequences come from a woman aged 45-60 years who had recovered from COVID-19. CDR3s include the opening cysteine and the closing phenylalanine or tryptophan. A D gene is named only where the DNA matches it firmly. Where a row states a size, it is once, few, many or the class of an expanded clone; other rows omit it.

v_call: TRBV19
j_call: TRBJ1-2
clone_size: .
d_call: .
cdr3_aa: CASSMGWLNYGYTF
cdr3_nt: TGTGCCAGTAGTATGGGCTGGTTGAACTATGGCTACACCTTC

v_call: TRBV11-2
j_call: TRBJ2-1
clone_size: .
d_call: .
cdr3_aa: CASSCQGEWARTCDEQFF
cdr3_nt: TGTGCCAGCAGCTGCCAAGGGGAATGGGCCCGGACCTGCGATGAGCAGTTCTTC

v_call: TRBV2
j_call: TRBJ2-6
clone_size: .
d_call: TRBD1
cdr3_aa: CASTGQNMGLASGANVLTF
cdr3_nt: TGTGCCAGCACGGGACAGAACATGGGGCTAGCCTCTGGGGCCAACGTCCTGACTTTC

v_call: TRBV6-6
j_call: TRBJ1-3
clone_size: .
d_call: TRBD1
cdr3_aa: CASSPLLGTGHGSSGNTIYF
cdr3_nt: TGTGCCAGCAGCCCCCTCCTGGGGACAGGGCATGGAAGCTCTGGAAACACCATATATTTT

v_call: TRBV6-1
j_call: TRBJ2-2
clone_size: .
d_call: TRBD2
cdr3_aa: CASSEAVRLAGGGELFF
cdr3_nt: TGTGCCAGCAGTGAAGCGGTACGACTAGCGGGAGGCGGGGAGCTGTTTTTT

v_call: TRBV7-3
j_call: TRBJ2-1
clone_size: .
d_call: .
cdr3_aa: CASSLWGPYNEQFF
cdr3_nt: TGTGCCAGCAGCTTATGGGGGCCCTACAATGAGCAGTTCTTC

v_call: TRBV6-2/TRBV6-3
j_call: TRBJ2-1
clone_size: .
d_call: .
cdr3_aa: CASSYGAGLYNEQFF
cdr3_nt: TGTGCCAGCAGTTACGGAGCAGGGCTTTACAATGAGCAGTTCTTC

v_call: TRBV19
j_call: TRBJ1-2
clone_size: .
d_call: .
cdr3_aa: CASSISWRENSNYGYTF
cdr3_nt: TGTGCCAGTAGTATTTCGTGGAGGGAGAATTCTAACTATGGCTACACCTTC

v_call: TRBV28
j_call: TRBJ2-1
clone_size: .
d_call: TRBD2
cdr3_aa: CASSSGTSGSVGNEQFF
cdr3_nt: TGTGCCAGCAGTTCGGGGACTAGCGGGAGTGTAGGGAATGAGCAGTTCTTC

v_call: TRBV27
j_call: TRBJ2-4
clone_size: .
d_call: .
cdr3_aa: CASSSTDVNIQYF
cdr3_nt: TGTGCCAGCAGTTCGACAGACGTCAACATTCAGTACTTC

v_call: TRBV14
j_call: TRBJ2-1
clone_size: few
d_call: .
cdr3_aa: CASSDFWMGGGTSYNEQFF
cdr3_nt: TGTGCCAGCAGCGATTTTTGGATGGGAGGGGGGACATCCTACAATGAGCAGTTCTTC

v_call: TRBV27
j_call: TRBJ2-1
clone_size: .
d_call: .
cdr3_aa: CASSFNYNEQFF
cdr3_nt: TGTGCCAGCAGTTTCAACTACAATGAGCAGTTCTTC

v_call: TRBV27
j_call: TRBJ2-3
clone_size: once
d_call: .
cdr3_aa: CASSPGLTSTDTQYF
cdr3_nt: TGTGCCAGCAGTCCGGGACTTACTAGCACAGATACGCAGTATTTT

v_call: TRBV5-1
j_call: TRBJ2-5
clone_size: .
d_call: .
cdr3_aa: CASRSLRGEETQYF
cdr3_nt: TGCGCCAGCAGGTCTCTTCGGGGAGAAGAGACCCAGTACTTC

v_call: TRBV19
j_call: TRBJ1-2
clone_size: many
d_call: TRBD1
cdr3_aa: CASTRDSWGSGYGYTF
cdr3_nt: TGTGCCAGTACAAGGGACAGTTGGGGTTCGGGCTATGGCTACACCTTC

v_call: TRBV30
j_call: TRBJ2-7
clone_size: .
d_call: TRBD1
cdr3_aa: CAWSVPPWTGANEQYF
cdr3_nt: TGTGCCTGGAGTGTACCGCCTTGGACAGGGGCAAACGAGCAGTACTTC

v_call: TRBV5-8
j_call: TRBJ2-5
clone_size: .
d_call: .
cdr3_aa: CASSRRRETQYF
cdr3_nt: TGTGCCAGCAGCCGCCGGAGGGAGACCCAGTACTTC

v_call: TRBV11-2
j_call: TRBJ1-2
clone_size: .
d_call: .
cdr3_aa: CASSSPGWSLGYTF
cdr3_nt: TGTGCCAGCAGCTCCCCCGGATGGAGCCTTGGCTACACCTTC

v_call: TRBV21-1
j_call: TRBJ1-2
clone_size: .
d_call: .
cdr3_aa: CASSKSAEGAVGGYTF
cdr3_nt: TGTGCCAGCAGCAAATCGGCGGAGGGGGCGGTCGGTGGCTACACCTTC

v_call: TRBV28
j_call: TRBJ2-2
clone_size: .
d_call: TRBD1
cdr3_aa: CASSISRDRVSGELFF
cdr3_nt: TGTGCCAGCAGTATCAGCCGGGACAGGGTTTCTGGGGAGCTGTTTTTT

v_call: TRBV19
j_call: TRBJ2-7
clone_size: .
d_call: .
cdr3_aa: CASTEVGGRENLYEQYF
cdr3_nt: TGTGCCAGTACGGAGGTTGGGGGCAGGGAAAACCTCTACGAGCAGTACTTC

v_call: TRBV4-2
j_call: TRBJ1-4
clone_size: .
d_call: .
cdr3_aa: CASSQDSGGLFF
cdr3_nt: TGTGCCAGCAGCCAAGATAGTGGTGGACTGTTTTTT

v_call: TRBV4-2
j_call: TRBJ2-2
clone_size: few
d_call: TRBD2
cdr3_aa: CASSQEVLAANTGELFF
cdr3_nt: TGTGCCAGCAGCCAAGAGGTCCTAGCGGCGAACACCGGGGAGCTGTTTTTT

v_call: TRBV7-2
j_call: TRBJ1-6
clone_size: .
d_call: TRBD1
cdr3_aa: CASSPGTGGPYANSPLHF
cdr3_nt: TGTGCCAGCAGCCCCGGGACAGGGGGCCCGTACGCAAATTCACCCCTCCACTTT

v_call: TRBV7-9
j_call: TRBJ2-7
clone_size: few
d_call: TRBD2
cdr3_aa: CASSLGTAWTSGRTHEQYF
cdr3_nt: TGTGCCAGCAGCTTAGGGACAGCCTGGACTAGCGGGAGGACCCACGAGCAGTACTTC

v_call: TRBV12-3/TRBV12-4
j_call: TRBJ2-1
clone_size: .
d_call: .
cdr3_aa: CASSVTVKQFF
cdr3_nt: TGTGCCAGCAGCGTGACTGTAAAACAGTTCTTC

v_call: TRBV30
j_call: TRBJ2-4
clone_size: .
d_call: .
cdr3_aa: CAWSAGAKNIQYF
cdr3_nt: TGTGCCTGGAGCGCGGGAGCCAAAAACATTCAGTACTTC

v_call: TRBV5-5
j_call: TRBJ2-7
clone_size: .
d_call: TRBD1
cdr3_aa: CASSFFTGGRNEQYF
cdr3_nt: TGTGCCAGCAGCTTTTTCACAGGGGGCAGGAACGAGCAGTACTTC

v_call: TRBV6-2/TRBV6-3
j_call: TRBJ1-1
clone_size: .
d_call: .
cdr3_aa: CASSYAVTEAFF
cdr3_nt: TGTGCCAGCAGTTACGCAGTCACTGAAGCTTTCTTT

v_call: TRBV19
j_call: TRBJ2-5
clone_size: .
d_call: .
cdr3_aa: CASSIVGEGRTGQYF
cdr3_nt: TGTGCCAGTAGTATAGTGGGTGAAGGCCGTACGGGCCAGTACTTC

v_call: TRBV7-9
j_call: TRBJ2-7
clone_size: many
d_call: TRBD1
cdr3_aa: CASSFGQGPLYEQYF
cdr3_nt: TGTGCCAGCAGCTTCGGACAGGGGCCCCTCTACGAGCAGTACTTC

v_call: TRBV27
j_call: TRBJ2-3
clone_size: .
d_call: TRBD2
cdr3_aa: CASSSSTSGATDTQYF
cdr3_nt: TGTGCCAGCAGTTCCTCGACTAGCGGAGCCACAGATACGCAGTATTTT

v_call: TRBV29-1
j_call: TRBJ2-1
clone_size: once
d_call: TRBD1
cdr3_aa: CSSRQGAVGEQFF
cdr3_nt: TGCAGCTCACGTCAGGGGGCGGTCGGTGAGCAGTTCTTC

v_call: TRBV5-5
j_call: TRBJ1-3
clone_size: .
d_call: .
cdr3_aa: CASSLSGLGNTIYF
cdr3_nt: TGTGCCAGCAGCCTCTCCGGTCTGGGAAACACCATATATTTT

v_call: TRBV7-2
j_call: TRBJ2-3
clone_size: .
d_call: TRBD2
cdr3_aa: CASSQKHGRAGADTQYF
cdr3_nt: TGTGCCAGCAGCCAAAAGCACGGGAGGGCCGGAGCAGATACGCAGTATTTT

v_call: TRBV6-1
j_call: TRBJ2-1
clone_size: once
d_call: TRBD1
cdr3_aa: CASSEVVFTGVGSYNEQFF
cdr3_nt: TGTGCCAGCAGTGAAGTCGTTTTTACAGGGGTTGGATCCTACAATGAGCAGTTCTTC

v_call: TRBV14
j_call: TRBJ1-1
clone_size: once
d_call: .
cdr3_aa: CASTLGQYTEAFF
cdr3_nt: TGTGCCAGCACCCTCGGACAGTACACTGAAGCTTTCTTT

v_call: TRBV19
j_call: TRBJ1-4
clone_size: few
d_call: .
cdr3_aa: CASRGGEKLFF
cdr3_nt: TGTGCCAGTAGAGGGGGTGAAAAACTGTTTTTT

v_call: TRBV6-7
j_call: TRBJ2-5
clone_size: .
d_call: .
cdr3_aa: CASSGLEETQYF
cdr3_nt: TGTGCCAGCAGCGGACTGGAGGAGACCCAGTACTTC

v_call: TRBV5-1
j_call: TRBJ1-2
clone_size: .
d_call: .
cdr3_aa: CASSFSANYGYTF
cdr3_nt: TGCGCCAGCAGCTTTTCCGCTAACTATGGCTACACCTTC

v_call: TRBV12-3/TRBV12-4
j_call: TRBJ2-1
clone_size: .
d_call: .
cdr3_aa: CASSPRGSHEQFF
cdr3_nt: TGTGCCAGCAGTCCCCGGGGATCCCATGAGCAGTTCTTC

v_call: TRBV6-2/TRBV6-3
j_call: TRBJ2-3
clone_size: .
d_call: TRBD2
cdr3_aa: CASTPRAVAGDGDTQYF
cdr3_nt: TGTGCCAGCACCCCGAGGGCGGTTGCGGGAGATGGAGATACGCAGTATTTT

v_call: TRBV18
j_call: TRBJ1-2
clone_size: .
d_call: .
cdr3_aa: CASSPRTVNYGYTF
cdr3_nt: TGTGCCAGCTCACCGAGGACAGTTAACTATGGCTACACCTTC

v_call: TRBV30
j_call: TRBJ2-7
clone_size: few
d_call: TRBD2
cdr3_aa: CAWTRGESYEQYF
cdr3_nt: TGTGCCTGGACCCGGGGGGAGTCCTACGAGCAGTACTTC

v_call: TRBV6-1
j_call: TRBJ2-7
clone_size: .
d_call: TRBD2
cdr3_aa: CASSAGLAGLSYEQYF
cdr3_nt: TGTGCCAGCAGTGCGGGACTAGCGGGACTGTCCTACGAGCAGTACTTC

v_call: TRBV4-2
j_call: TRBJ1-1
clone_size: .
d_call: .
cdr3_aa: CASSQDNRESEAFF
cdr3_nt: TGTGCCAGCAGCCAGGATAACAGGGAATCTGAAGCTTTCTTT

v_call: TRBV9
j_call: TRBJ2-2
clone_size: .
d_call: TRBD2
cdr3_aa: CASSPSSGGTGELFF
cdr3_nt: TGTGCCAGCAGCCCGTCATCGGGGGGCACCGGGGAGCTGTTTTTT

v_call: TRBV5-5
j_call: TRBJ2-5
clone_size: .
d_call: TRBD2
cdr3_aa: CASSLGTSGRETQYF
cdr3_nt: TGTGCCAGCAGCCTCGGTACTAGCGGGAGGGAGACCCAGTACTTC

v_call: TRBV28
j_call: TRBJ2-7
clone_size: .
d_call: .
cdr3_aa: CASSLAGYEQYF
cdr3_nt: TGTGCCAGCAGTTTAGCGGGCTACGAGCAGTACTTC

v_call: TRBV5-1
j_call: TRBJ1-1
clone_size: few
d_call: .
cdr3_aa: CASSLAWGRSGTEAFF
cdr3_nt: TGCGCCAGCAGCTTGGCCTGGGGGCGAAGTGGGACTGAAGCTTTCTTT

v_call: TRBV7-2
j_call: TRBJ1-2
clone_size: few
d_call: .
cdr3_aa: CASTIASTGRNYGYTF
cdr3_nt: TGTGCCAGCACCATTGCCTCGACAGGTCGGAACTATGGCTACACCTTC

v_call: TRBV4-2
j_call: TRBJ2-2
clone_size: .
d_call: .
cdr3_aa: CASSQDVGGTGELFF
cdr3_nt: TGTGCCAGCAGCCAAGATGTCGGGGGCACCGGGGAGCTGTTTTTT

v_call: TRBV7-3
j_call: TRBJ2-3
clone_size: .
d_call: .
cdr3_aa: CASSLMADTDTQYF
cdr3_nt: TGTGCCAGCAGCTTAATGGCAGACACAGATACGCAGTATTTT

v_call: TRBV3-1/TRBV3-2
j_call: TRBJ2-1
clone_size: .
d_call: .
cdr3_aa: CASGGAEPYNEQFF
cdr3_nt: TGTGCCAGCGGGGGGGCCGAACCGTACAATGAGCAGTTCTTC

v_call: TRBV28
j_call: TRBJ2-3
clone_size: .
d_call: TRBD2
cdr3_aa: CASSSEGLGSDTQYF
cdr3_nt: TGTGCCAGCAGTTCGGAAGGACTAGGTTCAGATACGCAGTATTTT

v_call: TRBV19
j_call: TRBJ1-2
clone_size: many
d_call: TRBD1
cdr3_aa: CASSIDTGVYGYTF
cdr3_nt: TGTGCCAGTAGTATAGATACAGGGGTCTATGGCTACACCTTC

v_call: TRBV6-1
j_call: TRBJ1-4
clone_size: .
d_call: .
cdr3_aa: CASSEAGVNEKLFF
cdr3_nt: TGTGCCAGCAGTGAAGCAGGGGTCAATGAAAAACTGTTTTTT

v_call: TRBV2
j_call: TRBJ2-2
clone_size: .
d_call: TRBD1
cdr3_aa: CASSERGQGAFAGELFF
cdr3_nt: TGTGCCAGCAGTGAAAGAGGGCAGGGGGCTTTCGCCGGGGAGCTGTTTTTT

v_call: TRBV6-5
j_call: TRBJ2-7
clone_size: .
d_call: .
cdr3_aa: CASSYSAQSMEYF
cdr3_nt: TGTGCCAGCAGTTACTCAGCGCAATCCATGGAGTACTTC

v_call: TRBV6-5
j_call: TRBJ1-6
clone_size: .
d_call: .
cdr3_aa: CASSYYSSYNSPLHF
cdr3_nt: TGTGCCAGCAGTTATTATTCCTCCTATAATTCACCCCTCCACTTT